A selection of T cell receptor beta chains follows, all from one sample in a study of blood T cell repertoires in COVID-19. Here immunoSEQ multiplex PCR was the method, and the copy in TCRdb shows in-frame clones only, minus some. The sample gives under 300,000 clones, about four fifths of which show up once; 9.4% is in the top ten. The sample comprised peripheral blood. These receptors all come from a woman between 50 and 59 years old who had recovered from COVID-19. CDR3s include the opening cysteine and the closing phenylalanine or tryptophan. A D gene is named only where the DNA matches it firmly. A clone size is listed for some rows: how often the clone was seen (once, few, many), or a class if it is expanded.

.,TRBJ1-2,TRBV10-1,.,CAGRGPHSGYTF,TGCGCCGGCAGGGGCCCGCACTCGGGCTACACCTTC
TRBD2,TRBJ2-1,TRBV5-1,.,CASSLGGLAGEHEQFF,TGCGCCAGCAGCTTGGGGGGACTAGCGGGAGAACATGAGCAGTTCTTC
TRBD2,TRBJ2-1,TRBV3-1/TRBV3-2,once,CASSPILKGTSNEQFF,TGTGCCAGCAGCCCTATTCTAAAGGGGACTAGCAATGAGCAGTTCTTC
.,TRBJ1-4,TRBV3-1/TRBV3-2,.,CASSQRGSNEKLFF,TGTGCCAGCAGCCAAAGGGGGTCTAATGAAAAACTGTTTTTT
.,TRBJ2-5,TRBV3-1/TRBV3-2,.,CASSHHNSETQYF,TGTGCCAGCAGCCATCATAACAGTGAGACCCAGTACTTC
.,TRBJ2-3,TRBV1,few,CTSSQPSGAYTDTQYF,TGCACCAGCAGCCAGCCGAGCGGGGCATACACAGATACGCAGTATTTT
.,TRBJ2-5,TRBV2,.,CASSEHVGGLQPGETQYF,TGTGCCAGCAGTGAACATGTGGGAGGTCTACAGCCCGGGGAGACCCAGTACTTC
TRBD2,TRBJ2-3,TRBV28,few,CASSIGLAGEVGTDTQYF,TGTGCCAGCAGCATTGGACTAGCGGGAGAAGTGGGCACAGATACGCAGTATTTT
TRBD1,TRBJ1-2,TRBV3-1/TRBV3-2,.,CASSQGNRGVYGYTF,TGTGCCAGCAGCCAAGGTAACAGGGGCGTCTATGGCTACACCTTC
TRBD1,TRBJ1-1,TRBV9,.,CASSVAGGTNTEAFF,TGTGCCAGCAGCGTAGCAGGGGGTACGAACACTGAAGCTTTCTTT
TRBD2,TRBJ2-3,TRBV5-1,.,CASRAGVSDTQYF,TGCGCCAGCAGGGCGGGAGTTTCAGATACGCAGTATTTT
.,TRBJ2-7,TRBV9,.,CASSGPGVEQYF,TGTGCCAGCAGCGGACCGGGGGTAGAGCAGTACTTC
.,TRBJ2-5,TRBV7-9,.,CASSLPKGVAQETQYF,TGTGCCAGCAGCCTTCCGAAGGGGGTAGCCCAAGAGACCCAGTACTTC
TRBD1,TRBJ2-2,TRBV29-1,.,CSVEDGQATNTGELFF,TGCAGCGTTGAAGACGGACAGGCAACGAACACCGGGGAGCTGTTTTTT
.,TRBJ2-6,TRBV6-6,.,CASSRTPSSGANVLTF,TGTGCCAGCAGTCGGACTCCTAGCTCTGGGGCCAACGTCCTGACTTTC
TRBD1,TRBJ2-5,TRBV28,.,CASSSGQGAQETQYF,TGTGCCAGCAGTTCCGGACAGGGGGCCCAAGAGACCCAGTACTTC
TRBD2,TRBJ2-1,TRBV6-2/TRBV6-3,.,CASSRAGSGRGYEQFF,TGTGCCAGCAGCCGCGCGGGGAGCGGGAGGGGTTATGAGCAGTTCTTC
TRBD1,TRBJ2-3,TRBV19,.,CASSSPRDREGTDTQYF,TGTGCCAGTAGTTCCCCCCGGGACAGGGAAGGGACAGATACGCAGTATTTT
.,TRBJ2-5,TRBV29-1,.,CSVLLPKETQYF,TGCAGCGTACTACTACCGAAGGAGACCCAGTACTTC
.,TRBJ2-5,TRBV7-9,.,CASRDPGGETQYF,TGTGCCAGCAGAGACCCCGGGGGAGAGACCCAGTACTTC
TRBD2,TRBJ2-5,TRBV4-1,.,CASSQLTSGGAQETQYF,TGCGCCAGCAGCCAACTTACTAGCGGGGGGGCCCAAGAGACCCAGTACTTC
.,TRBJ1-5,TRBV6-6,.,CASSPFGNQPQHF,TGTGCCAGCAGTCCTTTTGGCAATCAGCCCCAGCATTTT
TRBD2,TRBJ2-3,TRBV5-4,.,CASSLDASGSTDTQYF,TGTGCCAGCAGCTTGGATGCTAGCGGGAGCACAGATACGCAGTATTTT
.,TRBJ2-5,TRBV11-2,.,CASSLGLTGETQYF,TGTGCCAGCAGCTTAGGGCTGACTGGAGAGACCCAGTACTTC
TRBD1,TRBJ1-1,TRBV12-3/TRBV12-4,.,CASSLGDRTEAFF,TGTGCCAGCAGCCTCGGGGACAGGACTGAAGCTTTCTTT
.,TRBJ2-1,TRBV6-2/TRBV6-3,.,CASSRVSIGVYNEQFF,TGTGCCAGCAGCCGCGTTTCTATAGGGGTTTACAATGAGCAGTTCTTC
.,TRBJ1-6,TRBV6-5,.,CASSYSTGGGTLHF,TGTGCCAGCAGTTACTCGACGGGGGGTGGCACCCTCCACTTT
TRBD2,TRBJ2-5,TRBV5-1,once,CASSLGAFTGAGQETQYF,TGCGCCAGCAGCTTGGGGGCATTTACTGGAGCGGGGCAAGAGACCCAGTACTTC
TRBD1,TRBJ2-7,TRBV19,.,CASSMGTGSYEQYF,TGTGCCAGTAGTATGGGGACAGGGTCGTACGAGCAGTACTTC
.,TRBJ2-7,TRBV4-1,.,CASSQGKGAGKDYEQYF,TGCGCCAGCAGCCAAGGAAAAGGGGCAGGGAAAGACTACGAGCAGTACTTC
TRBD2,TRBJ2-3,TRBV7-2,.,CASRLAGASTDTQYF,TGTGCCAGCAGGCTAGCGGGGGCTAGCACAGATACGCAGTATTTT
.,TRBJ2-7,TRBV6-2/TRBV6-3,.,CASSRDTLLVRQYF,TGTGCCAGCAGCCGGGACACCCTCCTTGTGAGGCAGTACTTC
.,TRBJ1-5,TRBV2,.,CASSGAVRGGNNQPQHF,TGTGCCAGCAGCGGGGCGGTAAGGGGAGGGAACAATCAGCCCCAGCATTTT
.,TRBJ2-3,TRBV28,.,CASRRTGPAGDTQYF,TGTGCCAGCAGGCGCACCGGGCCCGCGGGAGATACGCAGTATTTT
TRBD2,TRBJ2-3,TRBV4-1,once,CASSQSLAGGTDTQYF,TGCGCCAGCAGCCAATCACTAGCGGGGGGCACAGATACGCAGTATTTT
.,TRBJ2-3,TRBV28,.,CASQSGSTDTQYF,TGTGCCAGCCAAAGCGGGAGCACAGATACGCAGTATTTT
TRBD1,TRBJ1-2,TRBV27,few,CASRGQGRYYGYTF,TGTGCCAGCAGAGGACAGGGGCGATATTATGGCTACACCTTC
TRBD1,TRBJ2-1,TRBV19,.,CASSIPHRGSSYNEQFF,TGTGCCAGTAGTATTCCTCACAGGGGTAGCTCCTACAATGAGCAGTTCTTC
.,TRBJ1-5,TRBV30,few,CAWSKGVWGQPQHF,TGTGCCTGGAGTAAAGGGGTGTGGGGTCAGCCCCAGCATTTT
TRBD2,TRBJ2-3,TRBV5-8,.,CASSSGLAGGSLDTQYF,TGTGCCAGCAGCTCCGGACTAGCGGGAGGTAGTTTGGATACGCAGTATTTT
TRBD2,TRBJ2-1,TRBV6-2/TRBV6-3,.,CASSYRTSGPGNEQFF,TGTGCCAGCAGCTATCGGACTAGCGGGCCAGGCAATGAGCAGTTCTTC
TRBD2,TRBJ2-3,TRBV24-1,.,CATSDSGLAGGKGGTQYF,TGTGCCACCAGTGATTCGGGACTAGCGGGGGGCAAGGGGGGTACGCAGTATTTT
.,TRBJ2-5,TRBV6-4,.,CASSDSGWGFRECRDQETQYF,TGTGCCAGCAGTGACTCGGGATGGGGCTTCCGTGAATGTAGGGACCAAGAGACCCAGTACTTC
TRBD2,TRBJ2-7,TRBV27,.,CASSQLSAGRAYEQYF,TGTGCCAGCAGCCAGCTTTCTGCCGGGAGGGCCTACGAGCAGTACTTC
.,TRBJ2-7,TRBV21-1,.,CASNPYEQYF,TGTGCCAGCAATCCATACGAGCAGTACTTC
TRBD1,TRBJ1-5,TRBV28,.,CASRTPTGGNQPQHF,TGTGCCAGCAGAACCCCGACAGGGGGCAATCAGCCCCAGCATTTT
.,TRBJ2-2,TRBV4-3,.,CASSHARDTNTGELFF,TGCGCCAGCAGCCATGCCCGGGACACGAACACCGGGGAGCTGTTTTTT